This T cell receptor beta chain was sequenced in a study of blood T cell repertoires in COVID-19. Germline trimming cut 3 bases from V and 3 bases from J; bases unmatched to any gene: 6. CDR1 is SGHRS and CDR2 is YFSETQ in the germline V gene. The CDR3 is 14 amino acids. The repertoire was sequenced with immunoSEQ multiplex PCR; TCRdb's copy has only in-frame clones and lacks some. The repertoire holds 98,000 or so clones, with around 86% as singletons. The sample was peripheral blood. The chain recombines TRBV5-1 with TRBJ2-7; TRBD1 matches 7 bases. The receptor's source is a man aged 45-65 years with acute or convalescent COVID-19. The CDR3 sequence is CASSYDRALYEQYF. The DNA for the CDR3 is TGCGCCAGCAGCTACGACAGGGCCCTCTACGAGCAGTACTTC.